This TCR beta chain was sequenced in a study of monozygotic twins with inflammatory bowel disease. Study-wide results and caveats: Added variability in patient repertoires may stem from differing immunosuppressive treatments. The study supported no single strong signal or clonotype linked to IBD.

The CDR3 sequence is 14 residues long. CDR1 and CDR2 from the germline V gene are SGHTA and FQGNSA. Worth noting for this clonotype: Its matching antigen is unknown.

The unique tags termed UMIs, each holding a 6-nucleotide sample barcode, were added by means of template switching. TCRdb re-called the 5' RACE reads and gives one entry per CDR3 protein, without DNA. The sample includes some 150,000 distinct CDR3 sequences. The chain carries TRBV7-2 and TRBJ2-3. The clonotype originates from a human donor with ulcerative colitis or Crohn's disease, or a healthy co-twin of an affected twin (not recorded which). Sequences were obtained from blood. CDR3 amino acids: CASSLGTKADTQYF.